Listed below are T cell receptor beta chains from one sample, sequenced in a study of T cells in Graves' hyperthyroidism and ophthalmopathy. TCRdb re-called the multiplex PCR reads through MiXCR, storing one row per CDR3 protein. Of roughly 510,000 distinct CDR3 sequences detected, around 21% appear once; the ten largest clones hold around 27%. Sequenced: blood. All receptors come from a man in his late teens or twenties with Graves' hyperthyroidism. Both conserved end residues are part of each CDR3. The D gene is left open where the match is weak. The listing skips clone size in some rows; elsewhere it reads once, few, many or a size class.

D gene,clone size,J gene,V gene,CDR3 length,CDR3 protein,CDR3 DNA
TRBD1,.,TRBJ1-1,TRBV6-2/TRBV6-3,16,CATWSDRGLVGTEAFF,TGTGCCACCTGGTCCGACAGGGGATTAGTGGGGACTGAAGCTTTCTTT
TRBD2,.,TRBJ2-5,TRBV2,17,CASSERRLAGGQETQYF,TGTGCCAGCAGCGAAAGGAGACTAGCGGGGGGCCAAGAGACCCAGTACTTC
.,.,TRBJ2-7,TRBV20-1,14,CSAREGAGTYEQYF,TGCAGTGCTAGAGAGGGGGCGGGGACCTACGAGCAGTACTTC
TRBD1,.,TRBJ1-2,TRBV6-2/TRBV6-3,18,CASSYSPGQGIRGYGYTF,TGTGCCAGCAGTTACTCGCCCGGACAGGGTATACGGGGCTATGGCTACACCTTC
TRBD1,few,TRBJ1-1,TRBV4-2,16,CASSLKPGQGFTEAFF,TGTGCCAGCAGCCTAAAACCGGGACAGGGGTTTACTGAAGCTTTCTTT
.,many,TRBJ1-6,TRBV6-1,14,CASSERGISSPLHF,TGTGCCAGCAGTGAGAGGGGCATAAGCTCACCCCTCCACTTT
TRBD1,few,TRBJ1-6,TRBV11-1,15,CASSPQGQGNSPLHF,TGTGCCAGCAGCCCCCAAGGACAGGGAAATTCACCCCTCCACTTT
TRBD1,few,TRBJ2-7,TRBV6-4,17,CASYETGTGGLSYEQYF,TGTGCCAGCTACGAGACAGGGACAGGGGGGCTATCCTACGAGCAGTACTTC
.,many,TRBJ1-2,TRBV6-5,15,CASSYSKQSFYGYTF,TGTGCCAGCAGTTACTCGAAACAGTCCTTCTATGGCTACACCTTC
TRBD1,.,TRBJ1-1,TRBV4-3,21,CASSQGGLLGTANLKSMGAFF,TGCGCCAGCAGCCAAGGGGGCCTCCTTGGGACAGCCAACTTGAAAAGCATGGGAGCTTTCTTT
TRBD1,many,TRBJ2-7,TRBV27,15,CASSYVGQGRYEQYF,TGTGCCAGCAGCTATGTGGGACAGGGCAGATACGAGCAGTACTTC
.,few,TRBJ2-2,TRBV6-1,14,CASSETGETGELFF,TGTGCCAGCAGTGAAACGGGCGAGACCGGGGAGCTGTTTTTT
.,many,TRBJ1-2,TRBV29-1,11,CSVEDLNGYTF,TGCAGCGTTGAAGATCTAAATGGCTACACCTTC